Given below is one TCR beta chain in context. Per the authors' pipeline: By means of reference gene primer amplification, nucleated cell counts were estimated. Profiling relied on immunoSEQ multiplex PCR, and the TCRdb table lists in-frame clones only, not all of them. V, J and clone size derive from that table, while D and trimming were established from the DNA sequence. The table includes 89,000 or so clones, about 85% detected once. The data belong to a study of blood T cell repertoires in COVID-19. The wider study: Spain, Italy and the United States supplied samples that represented acute and convalescent COVID-19. T cells, B-cell-depleted T cells, or PBMCs supplied cDNA or gDNA.

CDR3 length: 12 amino acids. Trimming removed 3 bases from V and 5 bases from J, with 7 bases in between. Germline CDR1 is SGHDN and CDR2 is FVKESK. The TCR comes from an elderly man with acute or convalescent COVID-19. The specimen was peripheral blood. This chain links TRBV14 with TRBJ2-5; D perhaps matches TRBD2 (5 bases). The CDR3 region has the DNA TGTGCCAGCAGCCACGGGGAGGAGACCCAGTACTTC. The encoded protein is CASSHGEETQYF.